What follows describes a single T cell receptor beta chain. Alpha and beta chains were covered, as first-strand cDNA relied on TRAV- and TRBV-specific primers. TCR amplification involved approximately 20 PCR cycles with a constant-region primer and V-primer adapter. TCRdb reprocessed the reads via MiXCR and lists one record per CDR3 protein. The profile shows roughly 17,000 distinct CDR3 sequences, about two thirds of them singletons. The data derive from a study of low-dose radiotherapy and immunotherapy resistance in tumors. About the study: Each fraction for Cohort 1 was 0.5 Gy, given every 2 weeks, and the total came to 6.5 Gy.

It was nivolumab, ipilimumab, aspirin, low-dose cyclophosphamide and low-dose radiotherapy that donors received. With V trimmed by 5 bases and J by 1 base, 10 bases remained unmatched. This CDR3 spans 16 amino acids. Germline CDR1 and CDR2: DFQATT and SNEGSKA (reference sequence). This clonotype originated in a human donor with advanced metastatic prostate, ovarian, gallbladder or colorectal cancer (not recorded which). This table probably holds off-target reads from a library built for another chain. This rearrangement joins TRBV20-1 to TRBJ2-1; 8 nucleotides agree with TRBD1. This CDR3 reads CSAFPRTGLSYNEQFF. The CDR3 DNA reads as TGCAGTGCTTTCCCTCGGACAGGGCTGTCCTACAATGAGCAGTTCTTC.